The sequence of this T cell receptor beta chain was determined in a study of human T cells and chemical hapten exposure. Across the study: Small discrepancies in pooled library volume mainly accounted for the varying TCR yields per sample. Study-wide findings and caveats: No change in TCRs above 1 in 1000 frequency was produced by DPC sensitization.

In this sample, this clonotype turned up many times. Its antigen remains unknown. In germline, CDR1 is DFQATT, CDR2 SNEGSKA (reference sequence). The CDR3 has 15 amino acids. V was trimmed by 4 bases and J by 3 bases, leaving 16 bases between them. Unfractionated whole blood was the source of the extracted total RNA. The library tagged each cDNA molecule with unique molecular identifiers. In the study's own analysis: Across samples, TCR counts had a median of approximately 100,000 and ranged from about 23,224 to 700,000. Each CDR3 protein gets one entry after TCRdb re-called the 5' RACE reads with MiXCR. The authors' filters were not applied to this entry. The sample lists around 140,000 distinct CDR3 sequences, around 4% occurring once.

The receptor was derived from a female donor in good health. V usage is TRBV20-1 and J usage is TRBJ1-5, with D possibly matching TRBD1 (5 bases). CDR3 residues: CSAMTIGGYNQPQHF. CDR3 bases: TGCAGTGCTATGACTATTGGGGGGTACAATCAGCCCCAGCATTTT.